The 21 T cell receptor beta chains in this list originate from one sample, sequenced in a study of blood T cells in healthy people across ages. A J-beta primer mix and a sample-barcoded 5' primer were used in a second PCR of about 7 to 12 cycles. TCRdb independently ran MiXCR on the 5' RACE reads; one entry per CDR3 protein. This sample has approximately 780,000 distinct CDR3 sequences; more than 25% occur once, and the top ten carry over 2.5%. This sample also appeared in a second study, on T cells of mothers and their children.

The material sequenced was blood. The receptors were gathered from a boy younger than 18 in good health.

This clonotype has a handful of counts. This chain joins TRBV6-4 and TRBJ1-1; 9 bases align to TRBD1. Germline CDR1 is MRHNA and CDR2 is SNTAGT. V gave up 4 bases and J gave up 7 bases; unmatched junction bases: 10. This CDR3 has 15 residues. The CDR3 nucleotides are TGTGCCAGCAGTGCCCACCGGGACAGGGTCAATGAAGCTTTCTTT. Translation gives CASSAHRDRVNEAFF.

This chain links TRBV5-1 with TRBJ2-5; no clear D. The V gene's germline CDR1 is SGHRS and CDR2 YFSETQ. V was pared by 8 bases and J by 1 base, with 15 bases between. This CDR3 contains 14 residues. As DNA, the CDR3 is TGCGCCAGTCCGGTCGGGCAAATCCAAGAGACCCAGTACTTC. Its translation: CASPVGQIQETQYF.

The chain combines TRBV18 with TRBJ1-3, with D possibly TRBD1 on 6 matching bases. Germline V gene lookup returns CDR1 KGHSH and CDR2 LQKENI. The CDR3 has 14 amino acids. V was clipped by 6 bases and J by 9 bases, with 18 bases between them. The CDR3: CASSPTTGEVTIYF. Here the CDR3 DNA reads TGTGCCAGCTCTCCAACGACAGGCGAGGTCACCATATATTTT.

This chain links TRBV7-3 with TRBJ2-5, with TRBD2 matching 12 bases. The J call may be incorrect, as the DNA end agrees better with TRBJ2-1. Germline V gene lookup returns CDR1 SGHTA and CDR2 FQGTGA. This CDR3 contains 14 residues. CDR3 loop: CASSFTSGGYEQFF. The DNA of the CDR3 is TGTGCCAGCAGCTTCACTAGCGGGGGGTATGAGCAGTTCTTC.

Regarding this clonotype: The junction shows a germline mismatch at one end, possibly a read error. The chain couples TRBV12-3 or TRBV12-4 to TRBJ2-1, with a possible D match to TRBD2 (5 bases). CDR3 size: 12 residues. The CDR3 bases are TGTACCAGCACGGGGATTTACAATGAGCAGTTCTTC. It codes for CTSTGIYNEQFF.

J is TRBJ2-1 and V is TRBV12-3 or TRBV12-4; 10 bases line up with TRBD1. The CDR3 extends over 21 amino acids. V dropped 6 bases and J dropped 1; count of bases not matched to a gene: 21. DNA for the CDR3: TGTGCCAGCAGCAACCCACGGATCCGGGACAGGGGCCCTCTTTCCTACAATGAGCAGTTCTTC. It encodes CASSNPRIRDRGPLSYNEQFF.

The chain carries TRBV4-1 and TRBJ1-3; no clear D gene. Trimming pared 0 bases from V and 0 bases from J, leaving 15 bases between. Looked up from germline, CDR1 is MGHRA and CDR2 is YSYEKL. CDR3 length: 18 amino acids. The CDR3 reads CASSQDQPGFLSGNTIYF. CDR3 nucleotide sequence: TGCGCCAGCAGCCAAGATCAGCCGGGGTTCCTCTCTGGAAACACCATATATTTT.

The chain recombines TRBV29-1 with TRBJ2-5; TRBD1 is a possible D gene (6 bases). V was trimmed by 5 bases and J by 2 bases, leaving 12 bases between them. Germline assignment: CDR1 SQVTM and CDR2 ANQGSEA. This CDR3 has 13 residues. The CDR3 here is CSVRPQGQETQYF. CDR3 coding DNA: TGCAGCGTTCGCCCTCAGGGGCAAGAGACCCAGTACTTC.

CDR3 DNA sequence: TGTGCCAGCAGCTCAGCTTTGGGACAGGGGGTGAGGACAGATACGCAGTATTTT. It is translated as CASSSALGQGVRTDTQYF. The gene calls are TRBV5-6 and TRBJ2-3; 11 bases line up with TRBD1. J was trimmed by 3 bases and V by 3 bases; bases with no gene match: 12. Per the germline V gene, CDR1 is SGHDT and CDR2 is YYEEEE. This CDR3 contains 18 residues.

The table lists this clonotype with a count of one. The rearrangement joins TRBV27 to TRBJ2-5; no definite D call. Germline V gene lookup returns CDR1 MNHEY and CDR2 SMNVEV (reference sequence). This CDR3 is built from 13 residues. V shed 3 bases and J shed 5 bases, with 10 bases lying between them. The CDR3 DNA reads TGTGCCAGCAGTTTTCCAGGCAGCGAGACCCAGTACTTC. Amino acids: CASSFPGSETQYF.

This chain connects TRBV5-1 to TRBJ2-7; tentatively, D is TRBD1 (6 bases). V was shortened by 4 bases and J by 5 bases, with 10 bases between the two germline ends. Per the germline V gene, CDR1 is SGHRS and CDR2 is YFSETQ. This CDR3 has 12 residues. In DNA, the CDR3 is TGCGCCAGCAGCCCAGGGACAAACGAGCAGTACTTC. This gives the protein CASSPGTNEQYF.

This clonotype has just a few counts. This chain links TRBV3-1 with TRBJ1-1; 9 bases line up with TRBD1. J lost 5 bases, V lost 1 base, and 5 bases had no gene match. This CDR3 has 15 amino acids. Germline V gene data show CDR1 as LGHDT and CDR2 as YNNKEL (reference sequence). CDR3 DNA sequence: TGTGCCAGCAGCCAAGGCAACAGGGGGCGGACTGAAGCTTTCTTT. It encodes CASSQGNRGRTEAFF.

V usage is TRBV6-1 and J usage is TRBJ2-2, with D possibly TRBD2 on 6 matching bases. Trimming took 6 bases from V and 4 from J, leaving 12 bases between them. In germline, CDR1 is MNHNS, CDR2 SASEGT. The CDR3 is made up of 14 amino acids. The CDR3 here is CASRHGEATGELFF. The CDR3 DNA is TGTGCCAGCAGGCACGGGGAGGCCACCGGGGAGCTGTTTTTT.

The gene calls are TRBV4-2 and TRBJ1-2; possibly TRBD1 for D (6 bases). The CDR3 length is 15 residues. The V end was cut by 3 bases, the J end by 3 bases, with 14 bases between. The germline gives CDR1 LGHNA, CDR2 YNFKEQ. The CDR3 DNA follows: TGTGCCAGCAGCCAGGGGGGCAGCTACGACTATGGCTACACCTTC. Translating gives CASSQGGSYDYGYTF.

The rearrangement uses TRBV6-9 and TRBJ2-3; D may be TRBD1 (6 bases). The ends were cut back, 6 bases at V and 2 bases at J, with 15 bases in the middle. The germline gives CDR1 MNHGY, CDR2 SVAAGI. CDR3 length: 15 amino acids. This CDR3 reads CASRGGPQPTDTQYF. In DNA form, the CDR3 reads TGTGCCAGCAGAGGGGGACCGCAACCCACAGATACGCAGTATTTT.

The gene calls are TRBV25-1 and TRBJ2-1; perhaps D is TRBD1 or TRBD2 (7 bases each). There are 17 residues in the CDR3. V lost 3 bases and J 6 bases, leaving 21 bases between the germline ends. CDR1 is MGHDK, CDR2 SYGVNS, per germline. CDR3 DNA: TGTGCCAGCAGTGATCATCAGACTAGCAGGGGGGGCAATGAGCAGTTCTTC. Protein product: CASSDHQTSRGGNEQFF.

This clonotype has a handful of counts. CDR3 bases: TGTGCTAGTGGTTCCCTGAAAGAGACCCAGTACTTC. Its protein is CASGSLKETQYF. The rearrangement joins TRBV12-5 to TRBJ2-5; no clear D. The germline CDR1 and CDR2 sequences are LGHNT and FRNRAP. The germline V and J ends were trimmed by 4 bases and 3 bases, with 6 bases remaining between them. The CDR3 length is 12 residues.

This chain links TRBV4-1 with TRBJ1-5; 7 bases agree with TRBD1. Looked up from germline, CDR1 is MGHRA and CDR2 is YSYEKL. The ends lost 4 bases at V and 6 bases at J; junction bases unmatched: 15. The CDR3 has 17 residues. CDR3 sequence reads: CASSPGPRQGFSQPQHF. CDR3 sequence (DNA): TGCGCCAGCAGCCCGGGCCCCCGACAGGGATTCTCTCAGCCCCAGCATTTT.

This chain connects TRBV4-1 to TRBJ2-1, with 8 nucleotides matching TRBD2. The germline gives CDR1 MGHRA, CDR2 YSYEKL. The junction had 2 bases not matched to a gene; V was cut back by 4 bases and J by 0 bases. The CDR3 spans 15 residues. The CDR3 nucleotides are TGCGCCAGCAGCCTCCGGGAGGGCTCCTACAATGAGCAGTTCTTC. Its translation: CASSLREGSYNEQFF.

With respect to this clonotype: The final CDR3 position lacks the conserved phenylalanine or tryptophan, pointing to a likely read error. The CDR3 spells CAISAGSSGGYTL. CDR3 in DNA: TGTGCCATCAGTGCCGGGTCGTCGGGCGGCTACACCCTC. V usage is TRBV10-3 and J usage is TRBJ1-2, with D unresolved. V lost 4 bases and J 8 bases, leaving 14 bases between the germline ends. The length of the CDR3 is 13 residues. Germline V gene data show CDR1 as ENHRY and CDR2 as SYGVKD.

This chain connects TRBV12-3 or TRBV12-4 to TRBJ2-6; 9 positions agree with TRBD1. The CDR3 extends over 16 amino acids. V gave up 7 bases and J gave up 2 bases; unmatched junction bases: 6. CDR3 protein: CASTEDRGTGANVLTF. The CDR3 DNA reads TGTGCCAGCACCGAGGACAGGGGAACTGGGGCCAACGTCCTGACTTTC.